A selection of T cell receptor beta chains follows, all from one sample in a study of cytomegalovirus exposure and HLA in healthy donors. Repertoires were generated with immunoSEQ multiplex PCR, while TCRdb's copy carries only in-frame clones and drops some. The table records about 160,000 clones, roughly 79% of them present only once. Input material: PBMCs. The origin of the receptors is a woman aged 50 to 60 in good health and CMV-seronegative. CDR3s include the opening cysteine and the closing phenylalanine or tryptophan. D genes are given only for firm matches. Clone size is given for some rows only: seen once, a few or many times, or a class if the clone is expanded.

>TRBD1|NA|TRBV27|18|TRBJ2-3
CASSLGWGDRAFGDTQYF
TGTGCCAGCAGTTTAGGATGGGGAGACAGGGCCTTTGGAGATACGCAGTATTTT
>TRBD1|NA|TRBV7-9|16|TRBJ1-5
CSSSSVGQGRNQPQHF
TGTTCCAGCAGCTCGGTCGGACAGGGACGCAATCAGCCCCAGCATTTT
>NA|NA|TRBV10-3|16|TRBJ2-1
CASSGSRVGPYNEQFF
TGTGCCTCATCGGGGTCAAGAGTAGGCCCCTACAATGAGCAGTTCTTC
>TRBD2|once|TRBV5-1|16|TRBJ2-7
CASSSTGLAAVYEQYF
TGCGCCAGCAGCTCCACGGGACTAGCGGCAGTCTACGAGCAGTACTTC
>TRBD2|NA|TRBV4-3|16|TRBJ2-1
CASSQDPASGYNEQFF
TGCGCCAGCAGCCAAGATCCGGCTAGCGGCTACAATGAGCAGTTCTTC
>NA|NA|TRBV7-9|15|TRBJ2-5
CASSFRGEAHRTQYF
TGTGCCAGCAGTTTCAGGGGCGAGGCCCATAGGACCCAGTACTTC
>TRBD2|once|TRBV4-3|16|TRBJ2-1
CASSQAGGNWNNEQFF
TGCGCCAGCAGCCAAGCGGGAGGGAATTGGAACAATGAGCAGTTCTTC
>NA|NA|TRBV9|14|TRBJ1-5
CASSKGGVGQPQHF
TGTGCCAGCAGCAAGGGGGGGGTTGGTCAGCCCCAGCATTTT
>NA|NA|TRBV6-1|15|TRBJ1-1
CASSPRSRGGTEAFF
TGTGCCAGCAGCCCCAGGAGTCGAGGGGGCACTGAAGCTTTCTTT
>NA|NA|TRBV7-8|13|TRBJ2-7
CASRGRERGEQYF
TGTGCCAGCAGAGGACGGGAAAGAGGCGAGCAGTACTTC
>NA|NA|TRBV2|12|TRBJ2-3
CASRRAGDTQYF
TGTGCCAGCAGAAGAGCCGGGGATACGCAGTATTTT